These 12 T cell receptor beta chains came from one sample sequenced in a study of blood T cells in healthy people across ages. The second PCR ran roughly 6 to 12 cycles with a sample-barcoded 5' primer and J-beta primers. TCRdb reanalysed the 5' RACE reads using MiXCR and keeps one entry per CDR3 protein. The sample holds about a million distinct CDR3 sequences, around 48% seen once. Sequenced material: blood. The receptor source for this set is a man under 40 in good health.

The chain combines TRBV5-6 with TRBJ2-4, with D unclear. This CDR3 has 14 residues. Per the germline V gene, CDR1 is SGHDT and CDR2 is YYEEEE. V was trimmed by 2 bases and J by 3 bases, leaving 9 bases between them. The CDR3 sequence: CASSFPALKNIQYF. DNA of the CDR3: TGTGCCAGCAGCTTTCCAGCCCTCAAAAACATTCAGTACTTC.

This clonotype occurred once. The J gene is TRBJ1-2, the V gene TRBV7-2, with 9 bases fitting TRBD1. The germline CDR1 and CDR2 sequences are SGHTA and FQGNSA. The V segment lost 6 bases and the J segment 6 bases; nucleotides outside the gene matches: 14. The CDR3 loop spans 16 amino acids. CDR3 sequence: CASSRLPGQGTDGYTF. CDR3 DNA sequence: TGTGCCAGCAGTCGTTTGCCGGGACAGGGTACGGATGGCTACACCTTC.

As for this clonotype: A much more abundant neighbour one base away suggests this may be a read error. V and J are TRBV4-1 and TRBJ2-1; 10 positions agree with TRBD1. This CDR3 region has 17 residues. Germline loops: CDR1 MGHRA, CDR2 YSYEKL. V gave up 3 bases and J gave up 7 bases; unmatched junction bases: 12. The CDR3 bases are TGCGCCAGCAGCCACCTCCCAAGACAGGGGGCTGAAAATGAGCAGTTCTTC. It specifies CASSHLPRQGAENEQFF.

On this clonotype itself: Sequence at one end of the junction differs from germline and may be a read error. The CDR3 region is CASSFPEVPDMQYF. CDR3 DNA sequence: TGTGCCAGCAGTTTCCCAGAGGTCCCAGATATGCAGTATTTT. V gene TRBV12-3 or TRBV12-4 combines with J gene TRBJ2-3; D not resolved. The CDR3 totals 14 residues.

This clonotype was seen a single time. This chain connects TRBV7-3 to TRBJ2-3, with TRBD2 as a possible D gene (6 bases). Trimming cost V 5 bases and J 3 bases, with 15 bases left between them. Germline CDR1 reads SGHTA; CDR2 reads FQGTGA. This CDR3 has 15 amino acids. The CDR3 DNA is TGTGCCAGCAGCGTCCTCGGGACTCGGACAGATACGCAGTATTTT. Its translation: CASSVLGTRTDTQYF.

The J gene is TRBJ1-6, the V gene TRBV6-2 or TRBV6-3; D not resolved. The V gene's germline CDR1 is MNHEY and CDR2 SVGEGT. Trimming stripped 6 bases from V and 11 bases from J, with 14 bases between. The CDR3 is made up of 13 amino acids. The CDR3: CASSPVGIAPLHF. The DNA for the CDR3 is TGTGCCAGCAGCCCCGTGGGGATCGCACCCCTCCACTTT.

This clonotype has only a few counts. The J gene is TRBJ1-5, the V gene TRBV27, with TRBD1 identical over 8 bases. J was trimmed by 4 bases and V by 5 bases; bases with no gene match: 10. CDR1 MNHEY and CDR2 SMNVEV come from the germline V gene (reference sequence). The CDR3 is made up of 16 amino acids. The CDR3 spells CASSPSPTGANQPQHF. The DNA for the CDR3 is TGTGCCAGCAGTCCCAGCCCGACAGGGGCAAATCAGCCCCAGCATTTT.

The sample holds a few counts of this clonotype. The V call is TRBV12-3 or TRBV12-4, the J call TRBJ1-1, with a possible D match to TRBD1 (5 bases). This CDR3 is 12 amino acids long. The V gene lost 10 bases and the J gene lost 1 base, with 10 bases spanning the gap. CDR3 bases: TGTGCCACCTGGAGGGGGAACACTGAAGCTTTCTTT. Translation gives CATWRGNTEAFF.

This clonotype appeared a single time. This chain joins TRBV14 and TRBJ2-7, with 8 bases aligning to TRBD1. Germline CDR1 SGHDN, CDR2 FVKESK. The CDR3 contains 13 residues. V lost 0 bases, J lost 7 bases, and 2 bases stayed unmatched. The CDR3: CASSQDWTGEQYF. CDR3 DNA sequence: TGTGCCAGCAGCCAAGATTGGACAGGGGAGCAGTACTTC.

This chain connects TRBV7-2 to TRBJ2-7; D possibly corresponds to TRBD1 (6 bases). Germline V gives CDR1 SGHTA, CDR2 FQGNSA. With 5 bases removed from V and 10 bases from J, the gap between germline ends came to 18 bases. This CDR3 spans 13 amino acids. CDR3 region: CASSQYTGMDQYF. The CDR3 DNA reads TGTGCCAGCAGCCAGTATACAGGGATGGACCAGTACTTC. Supplemented by reference TRBV7-2 and TRBJ2-7, the full variable domain reads GAGVSQSPSNKVTEKGKDVELRCDPISGHTALYWYRQSLGQGLEFLIYFQGNSAPDKSGLPSDRFSAERTGGSVSTLTIQRTQQEDSAVYLCASSQYTGMDQYFGPGTRLTVT.

The chain carries TRBV6-6 and TRBJ1-4; maybe TRBD1 (5 bases). V was pared by 6 bases and J by 8 bases, with 10 bases between. The CDR3 is 12 amino acids. Germline assignment: CDR1 MNHNY and CDR2 SVGAGI (reference sequence). The DNA for the CDR3 is TGTGCCAGCAGATGGGACCAAGAAAAACTGTTTTTT. Translation: CASRWDQEKLFF.

V and J are TRBV6-1 and TRBJ1-2; possibly TRBD1 for D (6 bases). Germline CDR1 is MNHNS and CDR2 is SASEGT. The CDR3 sequence is 13 residues long. The V end was cut by 6 bases, the J end by 3 bases, with 11 bases between. DNA for the CDR3: TGTGCCAGCAGCGTGGACAGCTACTATGGCTACACCTTC. Protein: CASSVDSYYGYTF.